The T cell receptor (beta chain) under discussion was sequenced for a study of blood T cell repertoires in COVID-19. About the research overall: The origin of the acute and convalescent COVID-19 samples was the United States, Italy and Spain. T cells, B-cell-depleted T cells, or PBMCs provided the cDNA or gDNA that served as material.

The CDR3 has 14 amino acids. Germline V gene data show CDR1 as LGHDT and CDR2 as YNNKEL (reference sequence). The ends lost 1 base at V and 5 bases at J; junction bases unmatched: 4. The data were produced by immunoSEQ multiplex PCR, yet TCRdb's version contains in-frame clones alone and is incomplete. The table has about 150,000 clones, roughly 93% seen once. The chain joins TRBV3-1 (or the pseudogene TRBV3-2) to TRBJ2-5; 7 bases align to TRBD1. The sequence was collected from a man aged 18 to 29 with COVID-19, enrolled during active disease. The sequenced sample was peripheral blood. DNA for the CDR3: TGTGCCAGCAGCCAAGGGATAGGGGGCGAGACCCAGTACTTC. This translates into CASSQGIGGETQYF.